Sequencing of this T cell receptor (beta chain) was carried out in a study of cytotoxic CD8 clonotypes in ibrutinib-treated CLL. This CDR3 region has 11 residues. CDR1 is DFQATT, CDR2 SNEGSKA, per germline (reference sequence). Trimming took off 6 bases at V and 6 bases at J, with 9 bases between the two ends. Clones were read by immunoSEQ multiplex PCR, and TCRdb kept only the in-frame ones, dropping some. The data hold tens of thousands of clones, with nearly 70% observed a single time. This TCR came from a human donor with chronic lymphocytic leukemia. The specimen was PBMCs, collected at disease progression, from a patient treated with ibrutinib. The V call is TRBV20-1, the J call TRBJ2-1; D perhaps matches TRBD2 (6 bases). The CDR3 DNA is TGCAGTGCCGGGACTCCCAATGAGCAGTTCTTC. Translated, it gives CSAGTPNEQFF.